This is a list of T cell receptor beta chains from one sample in a study of technical replicates of blood from several donors. Sequencing was performed with immunoSEQ multiplex PCR; in TCRdb, only in-frame clones are kept and a portion is missing. The repertoire consists of around 53,000 clones, with 80% to 95% occurring once and the leading ten covering about 3.9%. Sequencing was performed on PBMCs. These receptors all stem from a human donor in good health. Some clones in this sample may be carry-over from other donors' samples. Each CDR3 is given with its conserved first and last residue. The D gene is left open where the match is weak. Expanded clones get a size class; other rows say once, few or many, or leave the size out.

TRBV5-1	-	TRBJ2-7	-	CASSLVQDSEQYF	TGCGCCAGCAGCTTGGTTCAGGATTCCGAGCAGTACTTC
TRBV4-1	-	TRBJ1-5	-	CASSQEFRDNQPQHF	TGCGCCAGCAGCCAAGAATTCAGGGACAATCAGCCCCAGCATTTT
TRBV20-1	-	TRBJ2-7	-	CSAGAYEQYF	TGCAGTGCTGGAGCTTACGAGCAGTACTTC
TRBV2	TRBD2	TRBJ2-1	-	CASSLSGRSSYNEQFF	TGTGCCAGCAGTCTTAGCGGGAGAAGCTCCTACAATGAGCAGTTCTTC
TRBV6-1	TRBD1	TRBJ1-5	-	CASSEVSGQGLYQPQHF	TGTGCCAGCAGTGAAGTTTCCGGACAGGGATTGTACCAGCCCCAGCATTTT
TRBV30	-	TRBJ1-3	-	CAWSKGDTIYF	TGTGCCTGGAGCAAAGGGGACACCATATATTTT
TRBV7-2	-	TRBJ1-5	-	CASSLGNSNQPQHF	TGTGCCAGCAGCTTAGGTAATAGCAATCAGCCCCAGCATTTT
TRBV2	TRBD1	TRBJ2-7	-	CATARTGEYEQYF	TGTGCCACCGCCCGCACAGGGGAGTACGAGCAGTACTTC
TRBV4-3	-	TRBJ1-2	few	CASSQGQNYGYTF	TGCGCCAGCAGCCAAGGACAGAACTATGGCTACACCTTC
TRBV19	-	TRBJ1-4	-	CASSSRQRDNEKLFF	TGTGCCAGTAGTTCCCGACAGAGAGATAATGAAAAACTGTTTTTT
TRBV4-1	TRBD1	TRBJ1-2	-	CASSQDNPGGFGYTF	TGCGCCAGCAGCCAAGATAATCCAGGGGGGTTTGGCTACACCTTC
TRBV6-5	-	TRBJ2-7	-	CASSYRQGYEQYF	TGTGCCAGCAGTTACCGTCAGGGCTACGAGCAGTACTTC
TRBV27	-	TRBJ1-2	-	CASSYGQGGGYTF	TGTGCCAGCAGTTATGGGCAGGGCGGTGGCTACACCTTC
TRBV6-5	-	TRBJ2-1	-	CASSYSGQGNNEQFF	TGTGCCAGCAGTTACTCGGGGCAGGGGAACAATGAGCAGTTCTTC
TRBV7-8	-	TRBJ1-1	-	CASSSGEVGYTEAFF	TGTGCCAGCAGCTCGGGGGAGGTCGGGTACACTGAAGCTTTCTTT